Following are 23 T cell receptor beta chains from one sample sequenced in a study of blood T cell repertoires in COVID-19. Profiling relied on immunoSEQ multiplex PCR, and the TCRdb table lists in-frame clones only, not all of them. The sample records about 530,000 clones, about 89% being singletons. Sequences were obtained from peripheral blood. The receptors shown here come from a woman in her fifties or sixties with COVID-19, enrolled during active disease.

V gene TRBV7-8 combines with J gene TRBJ2-3; 8 bases are shared with TRBD1. CDR1 is SGHVS and CDR2 is FQNEAQ in the germline V gene. J was trimmed by 3 bases and V by 5 bases; bases with no gene match: 7. CDR3 size: 15 residues. The DNA for the CDR3 is TGTGCCAGCAGCCAGCAGGGGGCGCAGACAGATACGCAGTATTTT. Translation gives CASSQQGAQTDTQYF.

On this clone: Germline is not matched at one junction end, which may reflect a read error. This chain uses TRBV10-2 with TRBJ1-4; D gene ambiguous. The CDR3 contains 15 residues. From germline, CDR1 is WSHSY and CDR2 SAAADI. The CDR3 loop reads CASSEWAGRPEKLFF. In nucleotides, the CDR3 is TGCGCCAGCAGCGAGTGGGCAGGTCGCCCTGAAAAACTGTTTTTT.

The chain recombines TRBV27 with TRBJ2-2; possibly TRBD2 for D (7 bases). The CDR3 is 14 residues long. The ends were cut back, 10 bases at V and 4 bases at J, with 16 bases in the middle. Germline-derived CDR1 and CDR2 are MNHEY and SMNVEV (reference sequence). CDR3 amino acids: CATSGGVFTGELFF. CDR3 sequence (DNA): TGTGCCACCTCGGGGGGCGTCTTCACCGGGGAGCTGTTTTTT.

V usage is TRBV25-1 and J usage is TRBJ1-1; D remains unclear. Trimming shortened V by 3 bases and J by 2 bases, and 16 bases separated the two germline ends. This CDR3 comprises 16 residues. Per the germline V gene, CDR1 is MGHDK and CDR2 is SYGVNS. The DNA for the CDR3 is TGTGCCAGCAGTGAGCACGGGCGAGGGCCCAACACTGAAGCTTTCTTT. The encoded protein is CASSEHGRGPNTEAFF.

Only a few counts were recorded for this clone. V is TRBV30 and J is TRBJ1-3; a possible D gene is TRBD1 (6 bases). V dropped 5 bases and J dropped 3 bases, with 8 bases sitting between them. The CDR3 is 12 amino acids. The germline V gene encodes CDR1 GTSNPN and CDR2 SVGIG (reference sequence). CDR3 bases: TGTGCCTGGCGGACAGATGGAAACACCATATATTTT. As protein: CAWRTDGNTIYF.

The rearrangement uses TRBV3-1 (or the pseudogene TRBV3-2) and TRBJ1-6; possible D gene TRBD1, 5 bases. The CDR3 totals 14 residues. The V end lost 3 bases, the J end lost 7 bases, and 10 bases lay between the germline ends. Germline CDR1 and CDR2: LGHDT and YNNKEL (reference sequence). CDR3: CASSHGRENSPLHF. DNA of the CDR3: TGTGCCAGCAGCCACGGCAGGGAAAATTCACCCCTCCACTTT.

This chain uses TRBV7-7 with TRBJ2-1; D is undetermined. Between the trimmed V and J ends, which lost 5 bases and 6 bases, there was a span of 11 bases. CDR3 length: 13 amino acids. CDR1 is SSHAT, CDR2 FNYEAQ, per germline (reference sequence). The CDR3: CASSERVGNEQFF. Written as DNA, the CDR3 is TGTGCCAGCAGCGAACGGGTGGGCAATGAGCAGTTCTTC.

This chain uses TRBV30 with TRBJ1-5; TRBD1 might be the D (6 bases). Per germline, CDR1 GTSNPN and CDR2 SVGIG (reference sequence). V lost 4 bases and J lost 8, with 18 bases in between. CDR3 length: 14 amino acids. DNA for the CDR3: TGTGCCTGGAAGGGGGGGGCCCCCGGGGAGCCCCAGCATTTT. Translation: CAWKGGAPGEPQHF.

This chain uses TRBV6-1 with TRBJ2-5; D remains unclear. V lost 2 bases to trimming and J lost 1 base, with 5 bases between them. The CDR3 consists of 13 residues. Germline CDR1 and CDR2: MNHNS and SASEGT. The CDR3 spells CASSERSQETQYF. The CDR3 nucleotides are TGTGCCAGCAGTGAACGGAGCCAAGAGACCCAGTACTTC.

This clone was picked up one time. The rearrangement joins TRBV12-5 to TRBJ1-1; 9 bases map to TRBD1. V lost 5 bases to trimming and J lost 4 bases; unmatched junction nucleotides: 8. Germline loops: CDR1 LGHNT, CDR2 FRNRAP. The CDR3 has 15 residues. The CDR3 spells CASGPLDRGLTEAFF. The CDR3 region has the DNA TGTGCTAGTGGTCCCTTGGACAGGGGCCTCACTGAAGCTTTCTTT.

There are a few counts of this clone. The chain carries TRBV24-1 and TRBJ2-2; the D gene is possibly TRBD2 (5 bases). CDR1 and CDR2 from the germline V gene are KGHDR and SFDVKD. V dropped 9 bases and J dropped 1 base, with 5 bases sitting between them. This CDR3 contains 12 residues. CDR3 in amino acids: CATEGNTGELFF. In nucleotides, the CDR3 is TGTGCCACCGAGGGGAACACCGGGGAGCTGTTTTTT.

This chain joins TRBV2 and TRBJ1-1; TRBD1 agrees at 7 bases. V was clipped by 4 bases and J by 0 bases; unmatched bases: 5. CDR1 and CDR2 (germline): SNHLY, FYNNEI. The CDR3 covers 15 residues. CDR3 in amino acids: CASSGGTDLNTEAFF. The CDR3 coding sequence is TGTGCCAGCAGTGGGGGGACAGATTTGAACACTGAAGCTTTCTTT.

J is TRBJ1-6 and V is TRBV5-6, with a tentative D call TRBD1 (6 bases). Germline lookup yields CDR1 SGHDT and CDR2 YYEEEE. The germline V and J ends were trimmed by 4 bases and 5 bases, with 16 bases remaining between them. CDR3 size: 16 residues. The CDR3 coding sequence is TGTGCCAGCAGCCCTACAGGGCGCGGAAATAATTCACCCCTCCACTTT. Protein sequence: CASSPTGRGNNSPLHF. Based on the CDR3 plus reference TRBV5-6 and TRBJ1-6, the full variable domain is DAGVTQSPTHLIKTRGQQVTLRCSPKSGHDTVSWYQQALGQGPQFIFQYYEEEERQRGNFPDRFSGHQFPNYSSELNVNALLLGDSALYLCASSPTGRGNNSPLHFGNGTRLTVT.

This chain uses TRBV12-5 with TRBJ2-5; D is possibly TRBD1 (6 bases). Germline V CDR1 and CDR2: LGHNT, FRNRAP. The CDR3 sequence is 16 residues long. Trimming pared 0 bases from V and 5 bases from J, leaving 16 bases between. CDR3 DNA: TGTGCTAGTGGTTTGGTACAGGGCTCCCTGGGGGAGACCCAGTACTTC. As protein: CASGLVQGSLGETQYF. The full variable domain, in which reference TRBV12-5 and TRBJ2-5 provide the parts outside the CDR3, is DARVTQTPRHKVTEMGQEVTMRCQPILGHNTVFWYRQTMMQGLELLAYFRNRAPLDDSGMPKDRFSAEMPDATLATLKIQPSEPRDSAVYFCASGLVQGSLGETQYFGPGTRLLVL.

V gene TRBV2 combines with J gene TRBJ2-1, with 9 positions matching TRBD2. V was clipped by 6 bases and J by 0 bases; unmatched bases: 3. This CDR3 region has 15 residues. Germline V gene sequence: CDR1 SNHLY, CDR2 FYNNEI. The CDR3 bases are TGTGCCAGCAGGGCGGGGGGGAGCTCCTACAATGAGCAGTTCTTC. Protein product: CASRAGGSSYNEQFF. The full variable domain, completed using reference TRBV2 and TRBJ2-1, is EPEVTQTPSHQVTQMGQEVILRCVPISNHLYFYWYRQILGQKVEFLVSFYNNEISEKSEIFDDQFSVERPDGSNFTLKIRSTKLEDSAMYFCASRAGGSSYNEQFFGPGTRLTVL.

This rearrangement joins TRBV19 to TRBJ1-1; a possible D gene is TRBD1 (5 bases). There are 17 residues in the CDR3. Per the germline V gene, CDR1 is LNHDA and CDR2 is SQIVND (reference sequence). Trimming stripped 5 bases from V and 6 bases from J, with 25 bases between. CDR3: CASSPSRGGTGLAEAFF. For the CDR3, the DNA is TGTGCCAGTAGTCCTAGTAGGGGTGGTACAGGCTTGGCTGAAGCTTTCTTT.

The chain carries TRBV5-6 and TRBJ2-7; TRBD1 matches 7 bases. CDR3 length equals 13 residues. Germline lookup yields CDR1 SGHDT and CDR2 YYEEEE. The trim removed 0 bases at V and 9 bases at J, leaving 6 bases unmatched. CDR3 loop: CASSLVSGGGQYF. DNA for the CDR3: TGTGCCAGCAGCTTGGTGTCAGGGGGTGGGCAGTACTTC.

This clone appeared once. Relative to the germline gene, one junction end is altered; a read error may explain this. Other DNA sequences from this sample encode an identical CDR3 as well. CDR3 bases: TGTGCCAGCAGCTTAGGGAGCTCCTACGAGCAGTACTTC. As protein: CASSLGSSYEQYF. V is TRBV12-3 or TRBV12-4 and J is TRBJ2-7; tentatively, D is TRBD2 (5 bases). The CDR3 consists of 13 residues.

The CDR3 is CASSPLTGTNTEAFF. CDR3 DNA: TGTGCCAGCTCACCTCTCACAGGGACGAACACTGAAGCTTTCTTT. This chain uses TRBV18 with TRBJ1-1; a possible D gene is TRBD1 (6 bases). The CDR3 is made up of 15 amino acids. V was cut by 3 bases and J by 1 base, with 12 bases left in between. From germline, CDR1 is KGHSH and CDR2 LQKENI.

This clone occurred a few times. The CDR3 loop is CASSQEPPTGTFNQPQHF. The CDR3 DNA follows: TGCGCCAGCAGCCAAGAACCCCCGACAGGGACTTTTAATCAGCCCCAGCATTTT. The V gene is TRBV4-1, the J gene TRBJ1-5; 7 bases align to TRBD1. This CDR3 has 18 amino acids. J gave up 4 bases and V 0 bases, and 12 bases lay outside the gene matches. The germline V gene has CDR1 MGHRA and CDR2 YSYEKL.

The chain combines TRBV6-5 with TRBJ1-2, with 9 positions matching TRBD1. The germline CDR1 and CDR2 sequences are MNHEY and SVGAGI. CDR3 size: 13 residues. Trimming cost V 8 bases and J 4 bases; bases outside gene matches: 5. The CDR3 nucleotides read TGTGCCAGCCGGGACAGGGAGATCTATGGCTACACCTTC. This translates into CASRDREIYGYTF.

CDR3 sequence (DNA): TGTGCCAGCGGAGAGACAGGGGTTACTGAAGCTTTCTTT. Its protein is CASGETGVTEAFF. This chain connects TRBV9 to TRBJ1-1, with 8 bases aligning to TRBD1. Germline CDR1 is SGDLS and CDR2 is YYNGEE. CDR3 length equals 13 residues. V was pared by 7 bases and J by 5 bases, with 7 bases of the junction left unmatched.

The rearrangement links TRBV12-5 to TRBJ2-7; D is undetermined. This CDR3 is built from 12 residues. Germline-derived CDR1 and CDR2 are LGHNT and FRNRAP. Trimming removed 0 bases from V and 7 bases from J, with 7 bases in between. The CDR3 DNA reads TGTGCTAGTGGTTTGGTAGTGGAGGAGCAGTACTTC. Its translation: CASGLVVEEQYF.